This T cell receptor beta chain was recovered during a study of long-term antiretroviral therapy in people with HIV. General study points: When set beside controls, HIV repertoires had CDR3 length ranges that were narrower.

Trimming stripped 0 bases from V and 8 bases from J, with 15 bases between. Germline V gives CDR1 SGHAT, CDR2 FQNNGV. The CDR3 is 15 amino acids. This was the immunoSEQ v3.0 assay at survey level. What sequencing targeted per sample was 40,000-50,000 T-cell genomes. Produced via immunoSEQ multiplex PCR; TCRdb's table is partial and in-frame only. The sample lists about 28,000 clones; roughly 78% were seen once. As regards this clone: Its specificity is not known.

The sequence derives from a man in his forties or fifties with HIV. The chain couples TRBV11-2 to TRBJ2-3, with D perhaps TRBD2 (5 bases). The material was unsorted PBMCs, obtained 0.3 years after starting antiretroviral therapy. CDR3 protein: CASSLEGSWLGTQYF. The DNA of the CDR3 is TGTGCCAGCAGCTTAGAGGGGAGCTGGCTCGGTACGCAGTATTTT. Combining the CDR3 with reference TRBV11-2 and TRBJ2-3 gives the whole variable domain EAGVAQSPRYKIIEKRQSVAFWCNPISGHATLYWYQQILGQGPKLLIQFQNNGVVDDSQLPKDRFSAERLKGVDSTLKIQPAKLEDSAVYLCASSLEGSWLGTQYFGPGTRLTVL.